This entry concerns a single T cell receptor (beta chain). What it binds is not known. The data were taken from a study of CD8+ T cells in alopecia areata. Background on the study: Oral tofacitinib (5 to 10 mg twice daily) was administered to treated patients. Once tofacitinib had been taken for 6 to 18 months, 6 months off drug followed.

The CDR3 length is 15 residues. The V end was cut by 3 bases, the J end by 4 bases, with 15 bases between. CDR1 LNHDA and CDR2 SQIVND come from the germline V gene (reference sequence). The study team obtained lesional scalp punch biopsies and peripheral blood from alopecia areata patients. Reverse transcribed after extraction, RNA yielded cDNA as the sequencing template. Sequenced by immunoSEQ multiplex PCR; TCRdb stores in-frame clones only, minus some. Here the sample spans about 150,000 clones, 45% to 60% being singletons. Findings of the study overall: The study found TCR sharing across patients less clear than in mice, possibly for HLA reasons.

The source material was CD8+ T cells sorted from blood, sampled at week 0. The rearrangement links TRBV19 to TRBJ1-1, with D possibly matching TRBD1 (5 bases). The source of this sequence is a human donor with alopecia areata. The CDR3 nucleotides read TGTGCCAGTAGTATTTCCTCTTCAGGGCGCACTGAAGCTTTCTTT. Translated, it gives CASSISSSGRTEAFF.